Sequencing of this T cell receptor (beta chain) was carried out in a study of shared clonotypes between healthy human individuals (dated by TCRdb to about 2020). Turning to the overall study: The cohort included a few men and a couple of women between 18 and 49 years of age. To increase sequencing depth and limit assay-specific biases, different laboratories used diverse techniques to prepare libraries and sequence TCR repertoires. For each donor, CD4 naive and CD4 memory were each run on three plates, CD8 naive on two plates, and CD8 memory on one plate. To estimate repertoire size and how much clonotypes are shared between individuals, the study performed deep sequencing of blood TCR repertoires from about five healthy adults. Each donor's leukapheresis produced roughly between about 0.9 and 9.5 billion PBMCs.

Using the deep immunoSEQ assay, multiplex PCR amplified TCR CDR3 regions from genomic DNA. Extracted genomic DNA from each cell subset was distributed evenly across all wells of several immunoSEQ 96-well plates, and each plate was treated as a replicate. For sorted subsets, around 0.2 ug genomic DNA, equal to tens of thousands of T cell genomes, was loaded into each replicate PCR. The purified libraries were quantified using a Qubit 3.0 fluorometer, sized with a Bioanalyzer 2100, and then quantified again using the KAPA Library Quantification kit. A separate single-read 150-cycle Illumina NextSeq 550 flow cell was used to sequence each immunoSEQ 96-well plate. The paper's processing steps were these. The immunoSEQ output contained only junctional sequences without quality scores, so filtering could not match that applied to full-length reads. To assign V/J genes and CDR3, sequences were annotated using PyIR, a Python wrapper for IgBLAST v1.9, with IMGT germline references. Reads were filtered out if the reads had weak V/J assignments (E-value above 1e-6), no CDR3, stop codons, out-of-frame junctions, or ambiguous translated residues. V3J clonotypes were defined as sequences sharing the same inferred V gene, J gene, and CDR3 amino acid sequence. The percentage overlap between two repertoires was calculated by dividing the number of shared unique clonotypes by the size of the smaller repertoire. Repertoire richness was assessed with RTK rarefaction, the Chao1 estimator, and Recon v2.1 estimates of unobserved clonotypes. Generation probabilities were computed with OLGA for all TCRbeta clonotypes obtained by the gDNA method from several donors. Drawn from immuneACCESS, this table holds only the in-frame rearrangements with V and J called that TCRdb kept. Clones are partly lost; checked studies trace under half to an unresolved V gene and leave the rest unexplained. Clone size and V and J calls were adopted from that table, with D and trimming inferred from the DNA. This sample holds 2 million to 3 million clones; roughly 92% were observed only once. Around 0.14% of the sample is held by the ten biggest clonotypes.

Notes on this clone: No cognate antigen has been identified for it. Per-base quality was not reported, and no clone a single base away is much larger than it.

General conclusions and limits of the study: Incomplete sequencing was indicated by rarefaction of sorted-subset datasets, despite the large sequencing depth. Larger estimated clonotype richness was generally found for naive subsets than for memory subsets. Sharing across a few donors was observed for about 4.8% of naive CD4, over 3% of naive CD8, 2.3% of memory CD4, and 0.4% of memory CD8 clonotypes. Only blood was sampled, and tissue TCR repertoires likely differ from those in blood. The small number of donors limited the genetic and exposure-history diversity represented. Pairwise subsampling led to the expectation that sequencing depth would affect the degree of clonotype sharing among donors. Higher generation probabilities were observed for clonotypes shared by all four sorted-subset donors than for non-shared clonotypes.

Deletion took 0 bases off V and 1 base off J, with a span of 15 bases between the germline ends. CDR1 is given as WNHNN and CDR2 as SYGVQD, both from the germline V gene (reference sequence). The CDR3 has 18 amino acids, counting the end cysteine and phenylalanine. The only DNA kept is the CDR3, 54 bases in frame from the first base. Healthy HIV-negative adults with no recently reported acute infections or vaccinations were included as donors. All donors were Caucasian adults living in Nashville, Tennessee, USA. CD4+ T cells were enriched by magnetic negative selection, after which naive cells were positively selected on CD45RA and the negative fraction was taken as the memory subset. After blood collection by leukapheresis, PBMCs were isolated using Ficoll-Histopaque density gradient centrifugation and then cryopreserved in the vapor phase of liquid nitrogen. Analytical flow cytometry was used to check the purity and quantity of each magnetically sorted T cell population. Genomic DNA was isolated from each sorted fraction and quantified by UV absorbance on a Nanodrop 2000c.

This chain joins TRBV10-1 to TRBJ2-2; perhaps TRBD2 is the D gene, with 6 bases matching. This receptor was taken from a man aged 18 to 29 in good health. The sequencing input was naive CD4+ T cells sorted from blood. Per the publication, the cell subset or site label means: CD45RA+ positively selected. The CDR3 in this case is CASSESAGLGLNTGELFF. DNA sequence: TGCGCCAGCAGTGAGTCGGCGGGGCTGGGGTTGAACACCGGGGAGCTGTTTTTT.